This is a list of T cell receptor beta chains from one sample in a study of cytomegalovirus exposure and HLA in healthy donors. Sequencing was performed with immunoSEQ multiplex PCR; in TCRdb, only in-frame clones are kept and a portion is missing. This repertoire shows over 200,000 clones, around 90% found once; its top ten account for 2.9%. The sample comprised PBMCs. Source of these receptors: a woman aged 18-29 years in good health and CMV-seronegative. The conserved cysteine and the conserved F or W are not part of the CDR3 here.

V gene	J gene	CDR3 protein
TRBV5-6	TRBJ2-3	ASSLPRGDTDTQY
TRBV5-1	TRBJ2-7	ASSPEDRLTYEQY
TRBV6-5	TRBJ2-4	ASSYSKRSKNIQY
TRBV6-5	TRBJ2-7	ASSYSLPTSAEQY
TRBV6-1	TRBJ2-5	ASRRQGAWETQY
TRBV29-1	TRBJ1-2	SVEEQGYGYT
TRBV13	TRBJ1-4	ASSRSIRTGDATNEKLF
TRBV5-1	TRBJ2-7	ASSFSGIDPSQY
TRBV6-1	TRBJ2-7	ASSSSVLYEQY
TRBV27	TRBJ2-3	ASSRGLAGRDTQY
TRBV7-9	TRBJ1-1	ASSPWTGSEAF
TRBV28	TRBJ2-3	ASRPGTYTQY
TRBV15	TRBJ1-1	ATSSWQGSSEAF
TRBV4-2	TRBJ1-1	ASSFVGDTEAF
TRBV2	TRBJ2-1	ASTTQRGYNEQF
TRBV6-6	TRBJ2-1	ASSTSGSYNEQF
TRBV10-3	TRBJ2-4	AISEQAPPNIQY
TRBV9	TRBJ2-3	ASSARLAGPTDTQY
TRBV9	TRBJ1-2	ASSAPGQGSYGYT
TRBV18	TRBJ2-7	ASSPLPEFEQY
TRBV15	TRBJ2-7	ATSRVSGSFYEQY
TRBV27	TRBJ2-3	ASSRFGGSVTDTQY
TRBV5-1	TRBJ2-7	ASSLGTVALYEQY
TRBV7-6	TRBJ1-1	ASSLTLGMNTEAF
TRBV15	TRBJ2-5	ATSGIIGTAY
TRBV7-9	TRBJ2-5	ASSLEGTGLETQY
TRBV4-1	TRBJ2-5	ASSQVGGGLQETQY
TRBV27	TRBJ2-7	ASRLTGLYEQY
TRBV9	TRBJ2-6	ASSVPSSGANVLT
TRBV29-1	TRBJ2-1	SVEALTSGISSYNEQF
TRBV7-3	TRBJ2-7	ASSSKLSGVGGEQY
TRBV19	TRBJ2-3	ASSVTGTVITDTQY
TRBV5-4	TRBJ2-7	ASSLGDRSEQY
TRBV6-1	TRBJ2-5	ASSALAGGGETQY
TRBV11-2	TRBJ2-1	ASSLGTSGSSLGEQF
TRBV6-5	TRBJ2-1	ASSGGYNEQF
TRBV9	TRBJ2-3	ASSRGLAGPRSTDTQY
TRBV30	TRBJ2-5	AWAAGPWGETQY
TRBV18	TRBJ2-5	ASSLLGRRQETQY
TRBV27	TRBJ1-2	ASRPFRGRRDGYT
TRBV27	TRBJ2-5	ASGRGWRGLSDQY
TRBV5-1	TRBJ2-7	ASSLGQRQQY